Listed here are 20 T cell receptor beta chains from one sample, sequenced in a study of technical replicates of blood from a handful of donors. The protocol was immunoSEQ multiplex PCR, while the TCRdb copy is restricted to in-frame clones and leaves out a portion. The sample lists more than 90,000 clones; around 96% were seen once. The sample taken for sequencing was T cells isolated from PBMCs. The receptors here all came from a human donor in good health.

The V gene is TRBV4-2, the J gene TRBJ2-7; D possibly corresponds to TRBD2 (7 bases). The germline V gene has CDR1 LGHNA and CDR2 YNFKEQ. The CDR3 loop spans 16 amino acids. V lost 2 bases and J 1 base, leaving 15 bases between the germline ends. The CDR3 DNA reads TGTGCCAGCAGCCAAATTCCGGGGGGACAATCCTACGAGCAGTACTTC. Protein: CASSQIPGGQSYEQYF.

V and J are TRBV9 and TRBJ2-2; 12 nucleotides line up with TRBD2. This CDR3 contains 15 residues. Trimming removed 4 bases from V and 5 bases from J; junction bases left unmatched: 3. Germline V gene lookup returns CDR1 SGDLS and CDR2 YYNGEE. The CDR3 spells CASSSSGRETGELFF. The CDR3 DNA reads TGTGCCAGCAGCTCTAGCGGGAGGGAGACCGGGGAGCTGTTTTTT.

The chain links TRBV29-1 to TRBJ2-7; D ambiguous. The CDR3 is 12 amino acids. Trimming took off 8 bases at V and 0 bases at J, with 11 bases between the two ends. The germline V gene has CDR1 SQVTM and CDR2 ANQGSEA. Written as DNA, the CDR3 is TGCAGCTTTCTAGAAGGCTCCTACGAGCAGTACTTC. Protein sequence: CSFLEGSYEQYF.

The chain uses TRBV30 and TRBJ2-2; D is unresolved. The CDR3 is made up of 14 amino acids. V dropped 0 bases and J dropped 6 bases, with 11 bases sitting between them. Germline V CDR1 and CDR2: GTSNPN, SVGIG (reference sequence). Here the CDR3 reads CAWSVSSVSGELFF. The CDR3 coding sequence is TGTGCCTGGAGTGTATCGTCAGTTTCCGGGGAGCTGTTTTTT.

The rearrangement joins TRBV6-1 to TRBJ1-1, with 7 bases lining up with TRBD1. Germline CDR1 MNHNS, CDR2 SASEGT. The CDR3 has 13 amino acids. The V segment lost 3 bases and the J segment 7 bases; nucleotides outside the gene matches: 5. The chain's CDR3 is CASSEGSGGEAFF. DNA for the CDR3: TGTGCCAGCAGTGAGGGGTCAGGGGGTGAAGCTTTCTTT.

The chain employs TRBV4-1 and TRBJ2-5; 8 positions match TRBD1. The CDR3 consists of 14 residues. Looked up from germline, CDR1 is MGHRA and CDR2 is YSYEKL. Unmatched junction bases numbered 4, after V lost 1 base and J lost 6 bases. CDR3 loop: CASSQAQGAKTQYF. The DNA for the CDR3 is TGCGCCAGCAGCCAAGCGCAGGGGGCTAAGACCCAGTACTTC.

The genes are TRBV19 and TRBJ2-2, with D maybe TRBD2 (5 bases). This CDR3 has 14 residues. The germline gives CDR1 LNHDA, CDR2 SQIVND (reference sequence). Trimming removed 4 bases at V and 4 bases at J, with 10 bases between. This CDR3 is CASSNGILTGELFF. The CDR3 bases are TGTGCCAGTAGTAACGGGATACTCACCGGGGAGCTGTTTTTT.

The gene calls are TRBV9 and TRBJ2-3; 8 nucleotides match TRBD2. From germline, CDR1 is SGDLS and CDR2 YYNGEE. Trimming removed 4 bases from V and 6 bases from J; junction bases left unmatched: 7. The CDR3 extends over 14 amino acids. CDR3 DNA: TGTGCCAGCAGCACCTCCGGGGGGGTGGATACGCAGTATTTT. Protein sequence: CASSTSGGVDTQYF. Looking up the rest from reference TRBV9 and TRBJ2-3 gives the full variable domain: DSGVTQTPKHLITATGQRVTLRCSPRSGDLSVYWYQQSLDQGLQFLIQYYNGEERAKGNILERFSAQQFPDLHSELNLSSLELGDSALYFCASSTSGGVDTQYFGPGTRLTVL.

J is TRBJ2-7 and V is TRBV4-2; the match to TRBD1 covers 8 bases. V was pared by 2 bases and J by 7 bases, with 10 bases of the junction left unmatched. The germline V gene has CDR1 LGHNA and CDR2 YNFKEQ. The CDR3 spans 15 residues. The CDR3: CASSQSQGDLEEQYF. CDR3 bases: TGTGCCAGCAGCCAATCACAGGGGGATCTGGAAGAGCAGTACTTC.

This chain links TRBV30 with TRBJ1-5, with TRBD1 as a possible D gene (5 bases). The CDR3 extends over 11 amino acids. The ends were cut back, 5 bases at V and 5 bases at J, with 7 bases in the middle. The germline V gene encodes CDR1 GTSNPN and CDR2 SVGIG (reference sequence). CDR3 in amino acids: CAWGGDQPQHF. In DNA form, the CDR3 reads TGTGCCTGGGGAGGGGATCAGCCCCAGCATTTT.

This clone was found a few times. The chain uses TRBV2 and TRBJ1-1; D is perhaps TRBD1 (6 bases). Germline V lookup: CDR1 SNHLY, CDR2 FYNNEI. The CDR3 is made up of 14 amino acids. The V and J ends lost 6 bases and 2 bases respectively, with 13 bases between them. In DNA form, the CDR3 reads TGTGCCAGCAGAACTAGACAGGATAACACTGAAGCTTTCTTT. It specifies CASRTRQDNTEAFF. Together with reference TRBV2 and TRBJ1-1, the CDR3 gives the full variable domain: EPEVTQTPSHQVTQMGQEVILRCVPISNHLYFYWYRQILGQKVEFLVSFYNNEISEKSEIFDDQFSVERPDGSNFTLKIRSTKLEDSAMYFCASRTRQDNTEAFFGQGTRLTVV.

The V call is TRBV19, the J call TRBJ2-5; D is unresolved. V gave up 0 bases and J gave up 4 bases, with 12 bases separating them. Germline V gene sequence: CDR1 LNHDA, CDR2 SQIVND (reference sequence). This CDR3 is 15 amino acids long. The CDR3 protein is CASSIDLRLRETQYF. CDR3 sequence (DNA): TGTGCCAGTAGTATAGATCTGCGACTTCGAGAGACCCAGTACTTC. Filled out from reference TRBV19 and TRBJ2-5, the complete variable domain reads DGGITQSPKYLFRKEGQNVTLSCEQNLNHDAMYWYRQDPGQGLRLIYYSQIVNDFQKGDIAEGYSVSREKKESFPLTVTSAQKNPTAFYLCASSIDLRLRETQYFGPGTRLLVL.

This clone turned up a few times. The J gene is TRBJ1-1, the V gene TRBV6-5, with 8 positions matching TRBD1. The CDR3 contains 15 residues. V gave up 4 bases and J gave up 1 base; unmatched junction bases: 5. The germline V gene has CDR1 MNHEY and CDR2 SVGAGI. CDR3 DNA: TGTGCCAGCAGTTCCTACAGGGGGACGAACACTGAAGCTTTCTTT. Protein sequence: CASSSYRGTNTEAFF.

The rearrangement uses TRBV5-1 and TRBJ2-1, with TRBD1 matching over 9 bases. CDR1 is SGHRS, CDR2 YFSETQ, per germline. Trimming removed 0 bases from V and 5 bases from J; junction bases left unmatched: 6. The CDR3 sequence is 16 residues long. CDR3 loop: CASSLARTGAHNEQFF. The CDR3 DNA follows: TGCGCCAGCAGCTTGGCCAGGACAGGGGCCCACAATGAGCAGTTCTTC. Based on the CDR3 plus reference TRBV5-1 and TRBJ2-1, the full variable domain is KAGVTQTPRYLIKTRGQQVTLSCSPISGHRSVSWYQQTPGQGLQFLFEYFSETQRNKGNFPGRFSGRQFSNSRSEMNVSTLELGDSALYLCASSLARTGAHNEQFFGPGTRLTVL.

The J gene is TRBJ2-5, the V gene TRBV5-5; 7 bases are shared with TRBD1. Trimming at V came to 3 bases and at J to 4 bases, leaving 3 bases not matched to a gene. In germline, CDR1 is SGHKS, CDR2 YYEKEE (reference sequence). The CDR3 runs 13 residues. CDR3 in DNA: TGTGCCAGCAGCTGGGACAGAATAGAGACCCAGTACTTC. Its protein is CASSWDRIETQYF. The variable domain in full, with the rest retrieved from reference TRBV5-5 and TRBJ2-5, is DAGVTQSPTHLIKTRGQQVTLRCSPISGHKSVSWYQQVLGQGPQFIFQYYEKEERGRGNFPDRFSARQFPNYSSELNVNALLLGDSALYLCASSWDRIETQYFGPGTRLLVL.

This clone is a singleton in its sample. The rearrangement uses TRBV7-9 and TRBJ1-2; 9 bases agree with TRBD1. Germline V gene lookup returns CDR1 SEHNR and CDR2 FQNEAQ (reference sequence). With V trimmed by 5 bases and J by 6 bases, 4 bases remained unmatched. The CDR3 has 13 residues. This chain's CDR3 is CASSIGTGNGYTF. In DNA, the CDR3 is TGTGCCAGCAGCATTGGGACAGGGAATGGCTACACCTTC.

The chain carries TRBV5-4 and TRBJ2-1, with TRBD1 matching over 8 bases. Germline CDR1 and CDR2: SGHNT and YYREEE (reference sequence). Trimming cost V 1 base and J 5 bases; bases outside gene matches: 5. This CDR3 spans 15 amino acids. CDR3 sequence: CASSLFATGDNEQFF. CDR3 nucleotide sequence: TGTGCCAGCAGCTTGTTCGCGACAGGGGACAATGAGCAGTTCTTC.

This rearrangement joins TRBV6-5 to TRBJ1-1; a weak D match, TRBD1 (5 bases). Germline CDR1 reads MNHEY; CDR2 reads SVGAGI. The V end lost 6 bases, the J end lost 10 bases, and 18 bases lay between the germline ends. The CDR3 length is 13 residues. The CDR3 bases are TGTGCCAGCAGCCGTCCCGGGGGGGGACGAGCTTTCTTT. Translated, it gives CASSRPGGGRAFF.

The chain uses TRBV9 and TRBJ2-3; 9 nucleotides match TRBD2. There are 15 residues in the CDR3. With 0 bases clipped from V and 4 bases from J, the junction kept 3 bases outside the gene matches. The germline V gene has CDR1 SGDLS and CDR2 YYNGEE. CDR3 residues: CASSVVSGSADTQYF. As DNA, the CDR3 is TGTGCCAGCAGCGTAGTTAGCGGGAGTGCAGATACGCAGTATTTT.

The chain has TRBV9 and TRBJ2-3; 12 bases are shared with TRBD1. Germline values: CDR1 SGDLS, CDR2 YYNGEE. J was trimmed by 6 bases and V by 2 bases; bases with no gene match: 10. The CDR3 totals 17 residues. The CDR3 loop reads CASSVFAGTGGDDTQYF. DNA of the CDR3: TGTGCCAGCAGCGTCTTTGCCGGGACAGGGGGCGATGATACGCAGTATTTT.